The 24 T cell receptor beta chains in this list originate from one sample, sequenced in a study of blood T cells in healthy people across ages. For the second PCR, which ran for 7 to 11 cycles, a sample-barcoded 5' primer and a J-beta primer mix were used. MiXCR, run by TCRdb on the 5' RACE reads, gives a single entry per CDR3 protein. The table records approximately 580,000 distinct CDR3 sequences, less than 25% of them present only once. This sample also belongs to another study, concerning T cells of mothers and their children.

Input material: blood. These receptors were obtained from a boy between 10 and 17 years old in good health.

V gene TRBV7-9 combines with J gene TRBJ2-4; D unclear. V lost 5 bases and J 0 bases, leaving 11 bases between the germline ends. This CDR3 contains 15 residues. Germline V gene lookup returns CDR1 SEHNR and CDR2 FQNEAQ (reference sequence). The CDR3 is CASSPASLAKNIQYF. The CDR3 coding sequence is TGTGCCAGCAGCCCTGCCTCCTTAGCCAAAAACATTCAGTACTTC.

This sequence joins TRBV6-6 and TRBJ2-4; D is perhaps TRBD2 (6 bases). This CDR3 contains 11 residues. V was cut by 0 bases and J by 15 bases, with 9 bases left in between. CDR1 and CDR2 (germline): MNHNY, SVGAGI (reference sequence). In nucleotides, the CDR3 is TGTGCCAGCAGTTACTCGGGGGGAAGGTACTTC. Protein: CASSYSGGRYF.

This chain connects TRBV29-1 to TRBJ2-1, with unresolved D. Germline assignment: CDR1 SQVTM and CDR2 ANQGSEA. V was clipped by 1 base and J by 7 bases, with 11 bases between them. This CDR3 has 13 amino acids. The CDR3: CSVEGVSRNEQFF. The DNA of the CDR3 is TGCAGCGTTGAAGGGGTTAGCAGGAATGAGCAGTTCTTC.

This clonotype was picked up one time. The chain links TRBV25-1 to TRBJ2-7; no firm D call. V shed 3 bases and J shed 6 bases, with 6 bases lying between them. This CDR3 spans 11 amino acids. The germline V gene has CDR1 MGHDK and CDR2 SYGVNS. Here the CDR3 DNA reads TGTGCCAGCAGTGATGGGTCCGAGCAGTACTTC. Translated: CASSDGSEQYF.

This clonotype was seen more than once but under ten times. With a much larger clone just one base away, this may be a read error. The chain recombines TRBV27 with TRBJ2-7; possibly TRBD1 for D (6 bases). Germline lookup yields CDR1 MNHEY and CDR2 SMNVEV (reference sequence). This CDR3 is built from 15 residues. The CDR3 protein is CASRVTLTGNYKQYF. In nucleotides, the CDR3 is TGTGCCAGCAGAGTGACCCTTACAGGGAACTACAAGCAGTACTTC.

V gene TRBV7-6 combines with J gene TRBJ2-5, with 7 bases identical to TRBD1. This CDR3 has 15 residues. V shed 5 bases and J 0 bases; nucleotides not matched to a gene: 6. Looked up from germline, CDR1 is SGHVS and CDR2 is FNYEAQ. The CDR3 reads CASSPPDRDQETQYF. The CDR3 DNA is TGTGCCAGCAGCCCCCCAGACAGGGACCAAGAGACCCAGTACTTC.

The chain recombines TRBV7-3 with TRBJ2-6; the D gene is possibly TRBD1 (5 bases). Between the trimmed V and J ends, which lost 6 bases and 4 bases, there was a span of 10 bases. This CDR3 region has 14 residues. Germline CDR1 reads SGHTA; CDR2 reads FQGTGA. The CDR3 reads CASSPAGGANVLTF. CDR3 sequence (DNA): TGTGCCAGCAGTCCCGCAGGGGGGGCCAACGTCCTGACTTTC.

J is TRBJ1-4 and V is TRBV15, with 9 bases aligning to TRBD1. Germline-derived CDR1 and CDR2 are LNHNV and YYDKDF (reference sequence). V was clipped by 3 bases and J by 8 bases; unmatched bases: 7. The CDR3 extends over 15 amino acids. Written as DNA, the CDR3 is TGTGCCACCAGCAGTGCCGGGACAGGGAGGGAAAAACTGTTTTTT. Its translation: CATSSAGTGREKLFF.

The rearrangement uses TRBV30 and TRBJ1-2; TRBD1 might be the D (5 bases). V lost 4 bases and J 6 bases, leaving 15 bases between the germline ends. Germline CDR1 GTSNPN, CDR2 SVGIG (reference sequence). The CDR3 extends over 13 amino acids. CDR3 bases: TGTGCCTGGAACTCCGGGACTTTTGATGGCTACACCTTC. Its translation: CAWNSGTFDGYTF.

About this clonotype: At one end the junction does not follow the germline gene, possibly because of a read error. V and J are TRBV6-6 and TRBJ2-5; TRBD2 agrees at 15 bases. This CDR3 contains 15 residues. CDR1 is MNHNY and CDR2 is SVGAGI in the germline V gene (reference sequence). The CDR3 region is CACSRGTSGGETQYF. The CDR3, as DNA: TGTGCCTGCAGTAGGGGGACTAGCGGGGGGGAGACCCAGTACTTC.

This clonotype came up a few times. This chain joins TRBV7-9 and TRBJ1-3, with TRBD1 identical over 7 bases. Per the germline V gene, CDR1 is SEHNR and CDR2 is FQNEAQ (reference sequence). V was clipped by 7 bases and J by 3 bases; unmatched bases: 9. This CDR3 spans 15 amino acids. The CDR3 DNA reads as TGTGCCAGCACCTTGACAGGGTATTTTGGAAACACCATATATTTT. This gives the protein CASTLTGYFGNTIYF.

The gene calls are TRBV4-2 and TRBJ2-7; D might be TRBD1 (5 bases). Between the trimmed V and J ends, which lost 4 bases and 4 bases, there was a span of 20 bases. Germline assignment: CDR1 LGHNA and CDR2 YNFKEQ. This CDR3 has 16 amino acids. The CDR3 loop reads CASSPSQRGHPYEQYF. In DNA form, the CDR3 reads TGTGCCAGCAGCCCATCCCAAAGGGGCCACCCTTACGAGCAGTACTTC.

The rearrangement uses TRBV27 and TRBJ2-7, with D unclear. The V end was cut by 10 bases, the J end by 0 bases, with 13 bases between. This CDR3 region has 13 residues. CDR1 is MNHEY, CDR2 SMNVEV, per germline (reference sequence). This CDR3 is CATSFQASYEQYF. Here the CDR3 DNA reads TGTGCCACCTCATTTCAGGCCTCCTACGAGCAGTACTTC.

The CDR3: CASSLAPAGGPEGEQFF. CDR3 in DNA: TGTGCCAGCAGCTTAGCTCCAGCGGGAGGGCCTGAGGGTGAGCAGTTCTTC. J is TRBJ2-1 and V is TRBV11-2; 10 positions agree with TRBD2. This CDR3 spans 17 amino acids. The junction had 12 bases not matched to a gene; V was cut back by 1 base and J by 9 bases. The V gene's germline CDR1 is SGHAT and CDR2 FQNNGV.

This chain uses TRBV7-2 with TRBJ2-1; weak D call: TRBD2 (6 bases). Germline V CDR1 and CDR2: SGHTA, FQGNSA. Trimming shortened V by 6 bases and J by 1 base, and 13 bases separated the two germline ends. CDR3 size: 15 residues. The CDR3 here is CASSGAGTSYNEQFF. For the CDR3, the DNA is TGTGCCAGCAGTGGGGCAGGGACTTCCTACAATGAGCAGTTCTTC.

In this sample, this clonotype turned up many times. The rearrangement links TRBV20-1 to TRBJ2-7; possible D gene TRBD2, 5 bases. The CDR3 consists of 13 residues. V gave up 8 bases and J gave up 6 bases, with 20 bases separating them. CDR1 is DFQATT, CDR2 SNEGSKA, per germline (reference sequence). CDR3: CSTTRTNAGEQYF. In nucleotides, the CDR3 is TGCAGTACAACTAGGACGAACGCGGGCGAGCAGTACTTC.

At least ten counts were recorded for this clonotype. The chain uses TRBV29-1 and TRBJ2-3; D unresolved. There are 17 residues in the CDR3. Germline CDR1 is SQVTM and CDR2 is ANQGSEA. V lost 6 bases to trimming and J lost 2 bases, with 24 bases between them. DNA for the CDR3: TGCAGCGTCCCCTGGCACGATCCGTTTTTGAACACAGATACGCAGTATTTT. Encoded protein: CSVPWHDPFLNTDTQYF.

V gene TRBV5-1 combines with J gene TRBJ2-1, with D possibly matching TRBD1 (6 bases). The J call is doubtful: the DNA matches TRBJ2-7 better. From germline, CDR1 is SGHRS and CDR2 YFSETQ. The CDR3 totals 14 residues. DNA of the CDR3: TGCGCCAGCAGCCCCGACAGGACCCTATACGAGCAGTACTTC. Its protein is CASSPDRTLYEQYF.

This clonotype has only a few counts. The CDR3 sequence: CASSQAGQGGHTEAFF. The CDR3 bases are TGTGCCAGCAGCCAAGCGGGGCAAGGGGGGCACACTGAAGCTTTCTTT. V gene TRBV14 combines with J gene TRBJ1-1, with D maybe TRBD1 (6 bases). CDR1 and CDR2 from the germline V gene are SGHDN and FVKESK. The CDR3 loop spans 16 amino acids. Trimming shortened V by 1 base and J by 3 bases, and 15 bases separated the two germline ends.

There are many counts of this clonotype. The chain joins TRBV4-1 to TRBJ1-4, with a weak D call TRBD1 (6 bases). V was trimmed by 4 bases and J by 4 bases, leaving 10 bases between them. This CDR3 is 14 amino acids long. Germline CDR1 MGHRA, CDR2 YSYEKL. CDR3 residues: CASSPGTNNEKLFF. The CDR3 DNA reads TGCGCCAGCAGCCCAGGGACAAATAATGAAAAACTGTTTTTT.

In this sample, this clonotype turned up many times. V and J are TRBV7-2 and TRBJ2-5, with 9 bases identical to TRBD1. The germline gives CDR1 SGHTA, CDR2 FQGNSA. CDR3 length: 13 amino acids. Unmatched junction bases numbered 1, after V lost 4 bases and J lost 4 bases. CDR3 loop: CASSSDRGETQYF. As DNA, the CDR3 is TGTGCCAGCAGCTCGGACAGGGGAGAGACCCAGTACTTC.

The J gene is TRBJ1-3, the V gene TRBV25-1; D possibly corresponds to TRBD1 (5 bases). CDR1 is MGHDK and CDR2 is SYGVNS in the germline V gene. The V end was cut by 3 bases, the J end by 3 bases, with 9 bases between. The CDR3 length is 14 residues. CDR3 in DNA: TGTGCCAGCAGTGAGGCAGGGAGTGGAAACACCATATATTTT. It codes for CASSEAGSGNTIYF. Supplemented by reference TRBV25-1 and TRBJ1-3, the full variable domain reads EADIYQTPRYLVIGTGKKITLECSQTMGHDKMYWYQQDPGMELHLIHYSYGVNSTEKGDLSSESTVSRIRTEHFPLTLESARPSHTSQYLCASSEAGSGNTIYFGEGSWLTVV.

For the CDR3, the DNA is TGTGCCAGCAGCTTGGGGGGGGCGCAGCCCTACGAGCAGTACTTC. Its translation is CASSLGGAQPYEQYF. V usage is TRBV7-2 and J usage is TRBJ2-7, with D perhaps matching TRBD2 (7 bases). Per the germline V gene, CDR1 is SGHTA and CDR2 is FQGNSA. Deletions cut 3 bases from V and 2 bases from J, with 14 bases between. This CDR3 has 15 amino acids.

V is TRBV29-1 and J is TRBJ2-7; TRBD2 matches at 14 bases. Looked up from germline, CDR1 is SQVTM and CDR2 is ANQGSEA. The CDR3 is 14 amino acids. V shed 1 base, J shed 6 bases, and the junction held 2 bases outside the gene matches. The CDR3 sequence is CSVEVGTSGGEQYF. The DNA for the CDR3 is TGCAGCGTTGAAGTTGGGACTAGCGGGGGCGAGCAGTACTTC.